Listed below are T cell receptor beta chains from one sample, sequenced in a study of T cells after yellow fever vaccination. TCRdb recomputed calls from the 5' RACE reads with MiXCR, one row per CDR3 protein. The sample has around 30,000 distinct CDR3 sequences; over 9.5% are singletons. The sample was PBMCs, either bulk or a sorted T-cell subset (CD4+, CD8+, memory, or dextramer-sorted; not recorded which), taken approximately 16 days after the first yellow fever vaccination. These receptors all come from a man younger than 35 who received the YFV17D yellow fever vaccine. CDR3s include the opening cysteine and the closing phenylalanine or tryptophan. The order of the fields is clone size, CDR3 length, J gene, V gene, D gene, CDR3 protein, CDR3 DNA. A D gene is named only where the DNA matches it firmly. The size of a clone is reported for some rows only, either as once, few or many, or as a class for expanded clones.

.	15	TRBJ1-6	TRBV19	.	CASSDSTGNGSPLHF	TGTGCCAGTTCTGACAGCACCGGTAACGGTTCACCCCTCCACTTT
.	14	TRBJ1-6	TRBV5-4	TRBD1	CASSRGQGDSPLHF	TGTGCCAGCAGCCGAGGACAGGGGGATTCACCCCTCCACTTT
many	14	TRBJ1-1	TRBV12-3/TRBV12-4	.	CASSLWRGNTEAFF	TGTGCCAGCAGTTTATGGCGCGGGAACACTGAAGCTTTCTTT
many	15	TRBJ2-5	TRBV18	TRBD1	CASSPFSGQGETQYF	TGTGCCAGCTCACCGTTTTCAGGACAGGGAGAGACCCAGTACTTC
many	12	TRBJ2-5	TRBV12-3/TRBV12-4	.	CASSAPMGAQYF	TGTGCCAGCAGTGCCCCCATGGGGGCCCAGTACTTC
many	17	TRBJ2-3	TRBV6-5	TRBD2	CASRRTSGGAHTDTQYF	TGTGCCAGCAGGCGGACTAGCGGGGGGGCCCACACAGATACGCAGTATTTT
many	15	TRBJ2-5	TRBV12-3/TRBV12-4	TRBD2	CASSLVLAGVETQYF	TGTGCCAGCAGTTTAGTCCTAGCGGGGGTTGAGACCCAGTACTTC
many	20	TRBJ2-7	TRBV18	TRBD1	CASSPELGQGAFPQLYEQYF	TGTGCCAGCTCACCAGAGCTGGGACAGGGAGCCTTTCCCCAACTCTACGAGCAGTACTTC
many	17	TRBJ2-6	TRBV18	.	CASSPGAYRAGANVLTF	TGTGCCAGCTCACCAGGGGCCTACAGGGCCGGGGCCAACGTCCTGACTTTC
.	15	TRBJ1-2	TRBV4-2	.	CASSQDPRYGVGYTF	TGTGCCAGCAGCCAAGATCCCAGGTACGGGGTCGGCTACACCTTC
many	15	TRBJ1-3	TRBV5-1	.	CASSLEGGTTNTIYF	TGCGCCAGCAGCTTGGAAGGCGGCACCACAAACACCATATATTTT
many	17	TRBJ2-2	TRBV6-5	TRBD1	CASSYFRDRGDTGELFF	TGTGCCAGCAGTTACTTTAGGGACAGGGGGGACACCGGGGAGCTGTTTTTT
.	18	TRBJ1-2	TRBV10-3	.	CAISESKVGPGGKNGYTF	TGTGCCATCAGTGAGTCGAAGGTCGGCCCGGGGGGAAAAAATGGCTACACCTTC
many	14	TRBJ2-2	TRBV20-1	.	CSASKQGGTGELFF	TGCAGTGCTAGTAAACAGGGTGGGACCGGGGAGCTGTTTTTT
many	13	TRBJ1-1	TRBV7-2	.	CASSLGTGYEAFF	TGTGCCAGCAGCTTAGGTACAGGGTATGAAGCTTTCTTT
many	16	TRBJ2-1	TRBV7-2	.	CASSSPPGLVFNEQFF	TGTGCCAGCAGCTCTCCCCCGGGACTTGTTTTCAATGAGCAGTTCTTC
many	16	TRBJ2-3	TRBV15	.	CATSRDRGTNTDTQYF	TGTGCCACCAGCAGAGATCGGGGGACCAACACAGATACGCAGTATTTT
many	13	TRBJ1-1	TRBV12-3/TRBV12-4	TRBD1	CASSLPGGTEAFF	TGTGCCAGCAGTTTACCAGGGGGGACTGAAGCTTTCTTT
many	14	TRBJ1-2	TRBV6-1	.	CASSSPTGNYGYTF	TGTGCCAGCAGTAGCCCGACGGGTAACTATGGCTACACCTTC
many	14	TRBJ2-7	TRBV5-1	.	CASSLEGTPYEQYF	TGCGCCAGCAGCTTGGAAGGGACACCCTACGAGCAGTACTTC
many	16	TRBJ2-7	TRBV4-3	.	CASSETSRGPPYEQYF	TGCGCCAGCAGCGAGACTTCCCGGGGGCCACCCTACGAGCAGTACTTC
many	15	TRBJ2-1	TRBV5-6	TRBD2	CASSGGTSAYNEQFF	TGTGCCAGCAGCGGCGGGACTAGCGCCTACAATGAGCAGTTCTTC
many	14	TRBJ1-1	TRBV18	.	CASSSSLEGTEAFF	TGTGCCAGCTCTTCATCACTGGAGGGAACTGAAGCTTTCTTT
many	14	TRBJ1-1	TRBV3-1	.	CASSQDGRVTEAFF	TGTGCCAGCAGCCAAGATGGGAGGGTAACTGAAGCTTTCTTT
many	16	TRBJ2-3	TRBV20-1	TRBD2	CSAITTSGGAGDTQYF	TGCAGTGCGATTACGACTAGCGGGGGGGCTGGAGATACGCAGTATTTT
many	12	TRBJ2-7	TRBV5-6	.	CASSLDDYEQYF	TGTGCCAGCAGCTTGGACGATTACGAGCAGTACTTC
few	17	TRBJ2-2	TRBV20-1	.	CCARDQDDFANTGELFF	TGCTGTGCTAGAGACCAGGACGACTTCGCGAACACCGGGGAGCTGTTTTTT
many	14	TRBJ2-5	TRBV28	.	CASRGRGRWETQYF	TGTGCCAGCAGGGGAAGGGGGAGATGGGAGACCCAGTACTTC
many	17	TRBJ2-3	TRBV7-3	TRBD2	CASSLFDGLGSTDTQYF	TGTGCCAGCAGCTTATTCGATGGACTAGGGAGCACAGATACGCAGTATTTT
.	17	TRBJ2-3	TRBV5-6	TRBD2	CASSFLSGGPLGDTQYF	TGTGCCAGCAGCTTCCTTAGCGGGGGGCCTCTAGGAGATACGCAGTATTTT
few	17	TRBJ2-1	TRBV20-1	TRBD2	CSARDRLRSGGHSEQFF	TGCAGTGCTAGAGATCGTCTCCGGTCGGGGGGGCACAGTGAGCAGTTCTTC
many	14	TRBJ2-1	TRBV9	.	CASSVETGTPQQFF	TGTGCCAGCAGCGTAGAGACAGGGACTCCCCAGCAGTTCTTC
many	13	TRBJ2-3	TRBV5-1	.	CASSTEGSDTQYF	TGCGCCAGCAGCACTGAGGGATCAGATACGCAGTATTTT
many	15	TRBJ1-5	TRBV27	.	CASSPLQGIGQPQHF	TGTGCCAGCTCCCCACTACAGGGTATTGGTCAGCCCCAGCATTTT
many	14	TRBJ1-4	TRBV20-1	.	CSALEQSNNEKLFF	TGCAGTGCTCTTGAACAGAGTAATAATGAAAAACTGTTTTTT
many	16	TRBJ2-2	TRBV5-1	.	CASSLGPRVNTGELFF	TGCGCCAGCAGCTTAGGGCCCCGGGTGAACACCGGGGAGCTGTTTTTT
many	15	TRBJ2-2	TRBV5-1	TRBD1	CASTPRTGGTGELFF	TGCGCCAGCACCCCTAGGACAGGGGGCACCGGGGAGCTGTTTTTT
many	15	TRBJ2-1	TRBV12-3/TRBV12-4	.	CASSPLGGFNDEQFF	TGTGCCAGCAGTCCGCTAGGAGGGTTTAACGATGAGCAGTTCTTC
many	15	TRBJ2-1	TRBV5-1	.	CASSPGQWGGGEQFF	TGCGCCAGCAGCCCCGGACAGTGGGGGGGTGGTGAGCAGTTCTTC
once	17	TRBJ2-1	TRBV5-6	.	CASGPGPGQGSYNEQFF	TGTGCCAGCGGCCCAGGGCCGGGGCAGGGCTCCTACAATGAGCAGTTCTTC
many	13	TRBJ2-2	TRBV2	.	CASRVREAGELFF	TGTGCCAGCAGGGTCAGGGAGGCCGGGGAGCTGTTTTTT